This TCR beta chain was found in a study of CD8+ T cells in alopecia areata. The wider study: Administration of oral tofacitinib to treated patients was at 5 to 10 mg twice daily.

Extracted from the samples, RNA was reverse transcribed into cDNA to serve as the sequencing template. The repertoire was sequenced with immunoSEQ multiplex PCR; TCRdb's copy has only in-frame clones and lacks some. The profile shows roughly 210,000 clones, around two fifths of them singletons. Remarks on this clone: Antigen unknown.

General observations from the study: Persistence of many expanded lesional clones was seen in scalp and blood during tofacitinib. The study found tofacitinib significantly decreased scalp clonality and expanded CD8+ clones among the top 100.

CDR3 length: 11 residues. CDR1 DFQATT and CDR2 SNEGSKA come from the germline V gene (reference sequence). V dropped 7 bases and J dropped 1; count of bases not matched to a gene: 0. This sample's treatment: oral pan-JAK inhibitor, 5-10 mg twice daily. From alopecia areata patients, lesional scalp punch biopsies and peripheral blood were collected. This TCR was sampled from a human donor with alopecia areata. The sequences come from CD4+ T cells sorted from blood, collected around week 37, from a patient treated with tofacitinib. The gene calls are TRBV20-1 and TRBJ2-5, with 7 bases identical to TRBD1. The CDR3, as DNA: TGCAGTGGACAGGGCCAAGAGACCCAGTACTTC. This encodes CSGQGQETQYF.